Listed here is a single TCR beta chain. Other DNA sequences within the sample encode an identical CDR3. The sample comes from a study of shared clonotypes between healthy human individuals. V shed 3 bases and J shed 0 bases, with 6 bases lying between them. This CDR3 has 14 amino acids. Germline V gene sequence: CDR1 SGHAT, CDR2 FQNNGV. The repertoire was sequenced with immunoSEQ multiplex PCR; TCRdb's copy has only in-frame clones and lacks some. The sample includes about 2.3 million clones, 90% to 95% of them seen just once. This clonotype originated in a man younger than 30 in good health. Some clones in this sample may be carry-over from other donors' samples. The sample was naive CD4+ T cells from PBMCs. Described subset: CD45RA+ positively selected. The V call is TRBV11-2, the J call TRBJ2-1, with a weak D call TRBD2 (6 bases). The chain's CDR3 is CASSFGSSYNEQFF. CDR3 DNA: TGTGCCAGCAGCTTCGGGAGCTCCTACAATGAGCAGTTCTTC.